A selection of T cell receptor beta chains follows, all from one sample in a study of blood T cell repertoires in COVID-19. The table came from immunoSEQ multiplex PCR; TCRdb's copy has only in-frame clones and leaves some out. Found here are some 100,000 clones, roughly 86% of them singletons; the top ten hold around 10%. The sample was peripheral blood. These receptors originate from a man aged 45-65 years with acute or convalescent COVID-19. Both conserved end residues are part of each CDR3. D genes are given only for firm matches. Size is stated for part of the rows, as once, few or many counts, or as a class when the clone is expanded.

D gene	V gene	J gene	clone size	CDR3 DNA	CDR3 protein
NA	TRBV3-1/TRBV3-2	TRBJ2-1	NA	TGTGCCAGCAGCCAACTAGTGGGTAACAATGAGCAGTTCTTC	CASSQLVGNNEQFF
TRBD2	TRBV11-3	TRBJ2-1	NA	TGTGCCAGCAGCTTTCTAGCGGACTCCTACAATGAGCAGTTCTTC	CASSFLADSYNEQFF
NA	TRBV5-1	TRBJ2-5	NA	TGCGCCAGCAGCTTGGGTAGCGGAGAGACCCAGTACTTC	CASSLGSGETQYF
NA	TRBV30	TRBJ1-2	once	TGTGCCTGGAGTTGGCCGGATGCAGCCCAGCGCTATGGCTACACCTTC	CAWSWPDAAQRYGYTF
TRBD1	TRBV5-1	TRBJ1-4	NA	TGCGCCAGCAGCTTAGGGACAGGGAATGAAAAACTGTTTTTT	CASSLGTGNEKLFF
NA	TRBV24-1	TRBJ2-6	NA	TGTGCCACCAGTGATCCCTGGACAGCCGAGTCTGGGGCCAACGTCCTGACTTTC	CATSDPWTAESGANVLTF
TRBD1	TRBV15	TRBJ2-2	NA	TGTGCCACCAGCCCAGGGGGCAGACCGAACACCGGGGAGCTGTTTTTT	CATSPGGRPNTGELFF
NA	TRBV4-1	TRBJ2-5	few	TGCGCCAGCAGCCAAGTTCCACCGACAGGTTTCCAAGAGACCCAGTACTTC	CASSQVPPTGFQETQYF
NA	TRBV12-5	TRBJ1-2	NA	TGTGCTAGTGGTTTGACAGAAAACGCCTATGGCTACACCTTC	CASGLTENAYGYTF
TRBD1	TRBV10-3	TRBJ1-5	NA	TGTGCCATCAGCGGGGACAGGGATCGTCAGCCCCAGCATTTT	CAISGDRDRQPQHF
TRBD1	TRBV13	TRBJ1-2	NA	TGTGCCAGCAGCTCATATCCGGGACAGAAACACGATGGCTACACCTTC	CASSSYPGQKHDGYTF
NA	TRBV4-2	TRBJ2-7	NA	TGTGCCAGCAGCCAAGGCGAAGGCAGGGGTGGCGAGCAGTACTTC	CASSQGEGRGGEQYF
TRBD2	TRBV9	TRBJ2-7	NA	TGTGCCAGCAGCGCCGGTCTTGGACTAGCGGGATCCTACGAGCAGTACTTC	CASSAGLGLAGSYEQYF
TRBD2	TRBV5-1	TRBJ2-7	NA	TGCGCCAGCAGCTTGGCCGGGACTAGTCAGGACGAGCAGTACTTC	CASSLAGTSQDEQYF
TRBD1	TRBV6-5	TRBJ1-3	NA	TGTGCCAGCAGTTCCGGGACAGGGGGAAACACCATATATTTT	CASSSGTGGNTIYF
NA	TRBV5-1	TRBJ1-1	NA	TGCGCCAGCAGCTTTCAGGCAGCAAACACTGAAGCTTTCTTT	CASSFQAANTEAFF
NA	TRBV2	TRBJ1-2	once	TGTGCCAGCCGCGGACAGCCGGAGAATGGCTACACCTTC	CASRGQPENGYTF
TRBD1	TRBV5-5	TRBJ2-5	few	TGTGCCAGCAGGGTCAATCAGGGGGCGTATGGAGAGACCCAGTACTTC	CASRVNQGAYGETQYF
NA	TRBV7-9	TRBJ2-7	few	TGTGCCATCCAGGACACAGGCTACGAGCAGTACTTC	CAIQDTGYEQYF
NA	TRBV7-9	TRBJ1-6	NA	TGTGCCAGCAGTTCTTGGACAGCCAATTCACCCCTCCACTTT	CASSSWTANSPLHF
TRBD1	TRBV19	TRBJ2-7	NA	TGTGCCAGTAGTGCCGGGACAGGGGGCTTCGAGCAGTACTTC	CASSAGTGGFEQYF
NA	TRBV29-1	TRBJ2-7	NA	TGCAGCGTTGAACTGGGGGCGAAAGAGCAGTACTTC	CSVELGAKEQYF
TRBD1	TRBV19	TRBJ1-1	NA	TGTGCCAGTAGCGAGGACAGGGGAGGCACTGAAGCTTTCTTT	CASSEDRGGTEAFF
NA	TRBV19	TRBJ2-5	once	TGTGCCAGTAGTAGCGGCGCCGCGGGACAAGAGACCCAGTACTTC	CASSSGAAGQETQYF